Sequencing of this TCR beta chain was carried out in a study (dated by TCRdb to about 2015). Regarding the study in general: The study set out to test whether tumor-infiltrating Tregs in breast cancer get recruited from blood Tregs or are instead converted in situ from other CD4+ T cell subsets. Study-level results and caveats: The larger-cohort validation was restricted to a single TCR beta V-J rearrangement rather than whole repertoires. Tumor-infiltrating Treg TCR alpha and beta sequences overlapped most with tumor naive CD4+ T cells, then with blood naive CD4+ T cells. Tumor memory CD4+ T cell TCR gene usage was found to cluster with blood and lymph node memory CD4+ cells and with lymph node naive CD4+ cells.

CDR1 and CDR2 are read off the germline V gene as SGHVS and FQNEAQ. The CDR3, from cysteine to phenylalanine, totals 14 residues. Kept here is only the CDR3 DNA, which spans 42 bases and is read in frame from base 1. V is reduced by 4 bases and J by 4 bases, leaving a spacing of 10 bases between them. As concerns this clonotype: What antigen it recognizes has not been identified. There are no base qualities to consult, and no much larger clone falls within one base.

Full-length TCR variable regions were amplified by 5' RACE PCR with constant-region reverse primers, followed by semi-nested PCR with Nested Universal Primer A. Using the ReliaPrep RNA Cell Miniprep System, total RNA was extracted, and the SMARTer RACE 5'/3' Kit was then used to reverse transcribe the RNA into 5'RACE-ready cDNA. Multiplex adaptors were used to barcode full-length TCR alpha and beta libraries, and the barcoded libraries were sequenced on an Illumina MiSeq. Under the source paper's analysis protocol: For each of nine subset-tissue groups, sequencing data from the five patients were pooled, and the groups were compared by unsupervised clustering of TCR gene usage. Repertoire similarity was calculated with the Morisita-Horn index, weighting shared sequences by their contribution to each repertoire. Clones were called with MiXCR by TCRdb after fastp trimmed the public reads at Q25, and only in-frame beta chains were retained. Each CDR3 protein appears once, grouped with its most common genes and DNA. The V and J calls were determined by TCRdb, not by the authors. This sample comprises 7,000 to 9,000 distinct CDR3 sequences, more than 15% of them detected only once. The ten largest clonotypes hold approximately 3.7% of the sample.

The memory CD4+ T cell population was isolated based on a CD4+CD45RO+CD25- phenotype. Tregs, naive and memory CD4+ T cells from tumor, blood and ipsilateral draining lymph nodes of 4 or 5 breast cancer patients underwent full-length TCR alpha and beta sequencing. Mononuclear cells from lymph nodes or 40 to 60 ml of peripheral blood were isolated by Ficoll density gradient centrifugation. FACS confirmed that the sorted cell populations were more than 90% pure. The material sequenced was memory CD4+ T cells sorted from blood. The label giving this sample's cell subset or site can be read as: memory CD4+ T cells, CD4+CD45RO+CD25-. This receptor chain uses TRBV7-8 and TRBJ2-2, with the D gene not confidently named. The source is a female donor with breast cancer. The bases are TGTGCCAGCAGCTCCGAAGCCTTCACCGGGGAGCTGTTTTTT. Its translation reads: CASSSEAFTGELFF. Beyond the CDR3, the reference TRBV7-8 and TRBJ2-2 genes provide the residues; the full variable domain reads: GAGVSQSPRYKVAKRGQDVALRCDPISGHVSLFWYQQALGQGPEFLTYFQNEAQLDKSGLPSDRFFAERPEGSVSTLKIQRTQQEDSAVYLCASSSEAFTGELFFGEGSRLTVL.